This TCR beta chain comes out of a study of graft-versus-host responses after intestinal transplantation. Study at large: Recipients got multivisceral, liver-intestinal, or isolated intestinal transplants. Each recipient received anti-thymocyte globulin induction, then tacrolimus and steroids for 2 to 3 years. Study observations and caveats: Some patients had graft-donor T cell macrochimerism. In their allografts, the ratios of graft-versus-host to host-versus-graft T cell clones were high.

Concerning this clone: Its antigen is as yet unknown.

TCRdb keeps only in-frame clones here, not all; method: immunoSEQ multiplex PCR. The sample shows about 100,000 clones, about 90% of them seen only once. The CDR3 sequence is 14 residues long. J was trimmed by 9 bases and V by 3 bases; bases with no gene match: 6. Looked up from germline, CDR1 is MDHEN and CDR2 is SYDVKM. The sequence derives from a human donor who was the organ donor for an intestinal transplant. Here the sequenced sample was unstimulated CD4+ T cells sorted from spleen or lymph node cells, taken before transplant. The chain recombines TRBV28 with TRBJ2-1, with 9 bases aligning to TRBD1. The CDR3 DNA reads TGTGCCAGCAGTTTCGGGACAGGGAGGATTGAGCAGTTCTTC. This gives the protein CASSFGTGRIEQFF.